This passage covers 22 T cell receptor beta chains from one sample sequenced in a study of T cells in tuberculosis. Cells were sorted from thawed PBMC rested overnight and stained with GMM-loaded CD1B tetramer, viability dye and anti-CD3. The lipid loaded on the CD1B tetramers was C32 glucose monomycolate from Rhodococcus equi. The table came from immunoSEQ multiplex PCR; TCRdb's copy has only in-frame clones and leaves some out. The table has 54,000 or so clones, 80% to 85% seen once. The sequenced sample consisted of CD1b-GMM tetramer-negative cells sorted from PBMCs. The receptors stem from an adult woman with latent tuberculosis.

The chain has TRBV4-2 and TRBJ2-1; a possible D gene is TRBD1 (6 bases). This CDR3 comprises 17 residues. V shed 0 bases and J shed 5 bases, with 17 bases lying between them. Germline V lookup: CDR1 LGHNA, CDR2 YNFKEQ. The CDR3 DNA follows: TGTGCCAGCAGCCAAGAGTTGGTGAGCAGGGGTAACAATGAGCAGTTCTTC. It encodes CASSQELVSRGNNEQFF.

This chain's CDR3 is CASSAGEKLFF. The CDR3, as DNA: TGTGCCAGCAGCGCGGGGGAAAAACTGTTTTTT. The rearrangement uses TRBV7-9 and TRBJ1-4, with D unresolved. The ends were cut back, 5 bases at V and 8 bases at J, with 6 bases in the middle. Per the germline V gene, CDR1 is SEHNR and CDR2 is FQNEAQ (reference sequence). There are 11 residues in the CDR3.

The gene calls are TRBV5-4 and TRBJ2-3; D is possibly TRBD2 (5 bases). Trimming shortened V by 5 bases and J by 0 bases, and 16 bases separated the two germline ends. Germline V gives CDR1 SGHNT, CDR2 YYREEE (reference sequence). This CDR3 contains 16 residues. The CDR3 protein is CASSPGSGPSTDTQYF. The CDR3 DNA reads as TGTGCCAGCAGTCCGGGGTCGGGTCCTAGCACAGATACGCAGTATTTT.

The chain has TRBV7-3 and TRBJ2-1; 10 bases align to TRBD2. Per the germline V gene, CDR1 is SGHTA and CDR2 is FQGTGA. The CDR3 is 17 residues long. V shed 1 base and J 6 bases; nucleotides not matched to a gene: 9. CDR3 nucleotides: TGTGCCAGCAGCTTAAGTCCCCCGGGACTAGCGATCAATGAGCAGTTCTTC. As protein: CASSLSPPGLAINEQFF. The full variable domain, its missing parts supplied by reference TRBV7-3 and TRBJ2-1, is GAGVSQTPSNKVTEKGKYVELRCDPISGHTALYWYRQSLGQGPEFLIYFQGTGAADDSGLPNDRFFAVRPEGSVSTLKIQRTERGDSAVYLCASSLSPPGLAINEQFFGPGTRLTVL.

J is TRBJ1-2 and V is TRBV2; a possible D gene is TRBD1 (5 bases). From germline, CDR1 is SNHLY and CDR2 FYNNEI. V was pared by 9 bases and J by 4 bases, with 12 bases between. CDR3 length: 12 amino acids. The CDR3: CASSREGYGYTF. The CDR3, as DNA: TGTGCCAGTTCCAGGGAGGGCTATGGCTACACCTTC.

V is TRBV11-2 and J is TRBJ2-7, with 15 positions matching TRBD2. V lost 8 bases and J lost 6; bases outside the gene matches: 8. Germline V lookup: CDR1 SGHAT, CDR2 FQNNGV. The CDR3 runs to 15 residues. Here the CDR3 DNA reads TGTGCCAGCGGCCGACCGGGACTAGCGGGAGGCGAGCAGTACTTC. Its translation is CASGRPGLAGGEQYF.

In DNA form, the CDR3 reads TGTGCCAGCAGCCCCTTAGCGGGGGGGACCTACAATGAGCAGTTCTTC. Its protein product is CASSPLAGGTYNEQFF. The chain is built from TRBV7-2 and TRBJ2-1, with TRBD2 matching over 11 bases. V lost 5 bases, J lost 2 bases, and 5 bases stayed unmatched. The CDR3 sequence is 16 residues long. The germline CDR1 and CDR2 sequences are SGHTA and FQGNSA.

The chain links TRBV4-1 to TRBJ1-1; TRBD1 aligns across 9 bases. Per germline, CDR1 MGHRA and CDR2 YSYEKL. The CDR3 contains 15 residues. Losses at the gene ends were 3 bases for V and 5 bases for J; bases not matched to a gene: 7. The CDR3 coding sequence is TGCGCCAGCAGCCAGCGTGGACAGGGGCTGACTGAAGCTTTCTTT. This translates into CASSQRGQGLTEAFF.

The chain recombines TRBV19 with TRBJ1-2, with a tentative D call TRBD1 (6 bases). V was shortened by 6 bases and J by 4 bases, with 12 bases between the two germline ends. Germline V gives CDR1 LNHDA, CDR2 SQIVND (reference sequence). The CDR3 covers 13 residues. The CDR3 reads CASSRQAVYGYTF. The CDR3 nucleotides are TGTGCCAGTAGCCGACAGGCGGTCTATGGCTACACCTTC. Using reference TRBV19 and TRBJ1-2 for the parts outside the CDR3, the full variable domain is DGGITQSPKYLFRKEGQNVTLSCEQNLNHDAMYWYRQDPGQGLRLIYYSQIVNDFQKGDIAEGYSVSREKKESFPLTVTSAQKNPTAFYLCASSRQAVYGYTFGSGTRLTVV.

The chain has TRBV28 and TRBJ2-7; 7 bases are shared with TRBD1. The CDR3 covers 15 residues. The V gene's germline CDR1 is MDHEN and CDR2 SYDVKM. The ends lost 6 bases at V and 1 base at J; junction bases unmatched: 9. CDR3 sequence: CASSRTGRRSYEQYF. CDR3 nucleotide sequence: TGTGCCAGCAGCCGGACAGGCAGAAGATCCTACGAGCAGTACTTC.

The genes are TRBV25-1 and TRBJ1-3; D gene uncertain. The CDR3 length is 16 residues. Germline-derived CDR1 and CDR2 are MGHDK and SYGVNS. V lost 4 bases, J lost 4 bases, and 17 bases lay in between. CDR3 nucleotides: TGTGCCAGCAGTGGGCCGACAAGTTCTGCGGGAAACACCATATATTTT. It is translated as CASSGPTSSAGNTIYF.

This clone was detected only once. The V gene is TRBV11-2, the J gene TRBJ1-1; D might be TRBD1 (6 bases). CDR3 size: 14 residues. The V end lost 4 bases, the J end lost 5 bases, and 14 bases lay between the germline ends. The germline V gene has CDR1 SGHAT and CDR2 FQNNGV. The CDR3 here is CASSSVDRFTEAFF. The CDR3, as DNA: TGTGCCAGCAGCTCCGTAGACAGGTTTACTGAAGCTTTCTTT.

This sequence joins TRBV14 and TRBJ2-7; a weak D match, TRBD1 (6 bases). Trimming left V 5 bases short and J 7 bases short, with 18 bases between. The CDR3 totals 14 residues. In germline, CDR1 is SGHDN, CDR2 FVKESK. This CDR3 is CASSKQGPPGEQYF. The CDR3 nucleotides read TGTGCCAGCAGCAAACAGGGTCCCCCTGGAGAGCAGTACTTC.

The chain has TRBV7-2 and TRBJ2-3; 7 bases match TRBD1. Trimming took 1 base from V and 4 from J; bases not matched to a gene: 5. The CDR3 has 15 amino acids. The germline V gene encodes CDR1 SGHTA and CDR2 FQGNSA. The CDR3: CASSLVDRAPDTQYF. Written as DNA, the CDR3 is TGTGCCAGCAGCTTAGTTGACAGGGCGCCAGATACGCAGTATTTT.

The sample holds one count of this clone. This chain connects TRBV6-5 to TRBJ2-2; D ambiguous. This CDR3 spans 14 amino acids. Germline V gene sequence: CDR1 MNHEY, CDR2 SVGAGI. V gave up 3 bases and J gave up 0 bases, with 5 bases separating them. CDR3 nucleotide sequence: TGTGCCAGCAGTTATTATTCGAACACCGGGGAGCTGTTTTTT. This translates into CASSYYSNTGELFF.

V is TRBV5-1 and J is TRBJ1-2, with D unresolved. CDR3 length: 13 residues. Trimming took off 0 bases at V and 7 bases at J, with 10 bases between the two ends. Germline CDR1 is SGHRS and CDR2 is YFSETQ. The CDR3 here is CASSLEVEGGYTF. For the CDR3, the DNA is TGCGCCAGCAGCTTGGAAGTGGAGGGTGGCTACACCTTC.

This clone was observed a handful of times. J is TRBJ1-1 and V is TRBV7-8, with 9 bases that match TRBD1. The V gene end was trimmed by 5 bases and the J gene end by 1 base; junction bases not matched to a gene: 11. In germline, CDR1 is SGHVS, CDR2 FQNEAQ. This CDR3 is 17 amino acids long. The CDR3 coding sequence is TGTGCCAGCAGCACCCCCTACAGGGGGCGCGGGAACACTGAAGCTTTCTTT. Its translation is CASSTPYRGRGNTEAFF. The whole variable domain, filled in from reference TRBV7-8 and TRBJ1-1, reads GAGVSQSPRYKVAKRGQDVALRCDPISGHVSLFWYQQALGQGPEFLTYFQNEAQLDKSGLPSDRFFAERPEGSVSTLKIQRTQQEDSAVYLCASSTPYRGRGNTEAFFGQGTRLTVV.

This chain uses TRBV29-1 with TRBJ1-1; D is unresolved. Germline assignment: CDR1 SQVTM and CDR2 ANQGSEA. The V gene lost 5 bases and the J gene lost 1 base, with 8 bases spanning the gap. The CDR3 is 12 residues long. The CDR3 spells CSVNHGNTEAFF. The CDR3 region has the DNA TGCAGCGTTAACCACGGGAACACTGAAGCTTTCTTT.

The CDR3: CASRGTGGGYGYTF. In DNA, the CDR3 is TGTGCCAGCAGGGGGACAGGGGGAGGCTATGGCTACACCTTC. The V and J genes are TRBV27 and TRBJ1-2; 11 nucleotides match TRBD1. Trimming at V came to 6 bases and at J to 4 bases, leaving 4 bases not matched to a gene. There are 14 residues in the CDR3. In germline, CDR1 is MNHEY, CDR2 SMNVEV (reference sequence).

The chain has TRBV5-4 and TRBJ2-2; 7 nucleotides align to TRBD1. The J segment lost 4 bases and the V segment lost 0 bases, leaving 0 bases of the junction unmatched. CDR1 and CDR2 (germline): SGHNT, YYREEE (reference sequence). The CDR3 runs 14 residues. The CDR3 reads CASSLEGATGELFF. The CDR3 nucleotides are TGTGCCAGCAGCTTGGAGGGGGCCACCGGGGAGCTGTTTTTT.

J is TRBJ2-7 and V is TRBV5-6, with D perhaps matching TRBD2 (5 bases). V lost 4 bases and J lost 6, with 11 bases in between. CDR3 length: 12 amino acids. Germline V gene sequence: CDR1 SGHDT, CDR2 YYEEEE. The CDR3 DNA sequence: TGTGCCAGCAGCCTGACCCGGGGCGAGCAGTACTTC. Protein sequence: CASSLTRGEQYF.

CDR3 DNA sequence: TGTGCCAGCAGCTTGGGACAGGCGAACAATGAGCAGTTCTTC. Translation: CASSLGQANNEQFF. The chain links TRBV11-2 to TRBJ2-1; 8 positions agree with TRBD1. Germline CDR1 and CDR2: SGHAT and FQNNGV. The CDR3 totals 14 residues. V shed 3 bases, J shed 5 bases, and the junction held 3 bases outside the gene matches.